The subject of this entry is one T cell receptor (beta chain). Its antigen is not identified. The data derive from a study of T cell responses to AZD1222 COVID-19 vaccine. Germline CDR1 and CDR2: SEHNR and FQNEAQ (reference sequence). The CDR3 runs to 14 residues. Trimming took 5 bases from V and 5 from J, leaving 13 bases between them. General study findings and limits: No day 14 peak samples; only post-peak repertoires were characterized. Donors, mostly white British, included more females; clonal diversity was possibly underestimated.

Repertoires were generated with immunoSEQ multiplex PCR, while TCRdb's copy carries only in-frame clones and drops some. The profile covers about 160,000 clones, with about 91% appearing a single time and approximately 1.5% taken by the ten largest. The sample in question was peripheral blood, obtained on day 0 of AZD1222 vaccination. V usage is TRBV7-9 and J usage is TRBJ2-1; no clear D gene. The clonotype comes from an adult in good health. For the CDR3, the DNA is TGTGCCAGCAGCCCGGACCCCCGGGACAATGAGCAGTTCTTC. This gives the protein CASSPDPRDNEQFF.